One and the same sample provided the 24 T cell receptor beta chains below, sequenced in a study of blood T cells in healthy people across ages. The second PCR ran roughly 6 to 11 cycles with a sample-barcoded 5' primer and J-beta primers. A single record per CDR3 protein comes from TCRdb applying MiXCR to the 5' RACE reads. This repertoire shows 730,000 or so distinct CDR3 sequences, roughly 41% found once; its top ten account for about 20%. The sample was blood. These receptors all stem from a woman aged 55 to 70 in good health.

This clonotype turned up a few times. The chain has TRBV7-9 and TRBJ1-2; TRBD1 matches 8 bases. V shed 4 bases, J shed 8 bases, and the junction held 6 bases outside the gene matches. The length of the CDR3 is 13 residues. Germline CDR1 is SEHNR and CDR2 is FQNEAQ (reference sequence). CDR3 protein: CASSSPGGKGYTF. In DNA form, the CDR3 reads TGTGCCAGCAGCTCACCAGGGGGCAAAGGCTACACCTTC. Full variable domain (rest looked up from reference TRBV7-9 and TRBJ1-2): DTGVSQNPRHKITKRGQNVTFRCDPISEHNRLYWYRQTLGQGPEFLTYFQNEAQLEKSRLLSDRFSAERPKGSFSTLEIQRTEQGDSAMYLCASSSPGGKGYTFGSGTRLTVV.

The genes are TRBV20-1 and TRBJ2-1, with 7 bases matching TRBD2. Trimming removed 3 bases from V and 3 bases from J; junction bases left unmatched: 5. This CDR3 has 14 amino acids. Germline CDR1 reads DFQATT; CDR2 reads SNEGSKA (reference sequence). The CDR3 spells CSARMGGYYNEQFF. The CDR3 DNA is TGCAGTGCTAGGATGGGGGGGTACTACAATGAGCAGTTCTTC.

This chain joins TRBV27 and TRBJ1-1, with 11 positions matching TRBD1. Trimming took 2 bases from V and 2 from J; bases not matched to a gene: 4. The CDR3 contains 16 residues. The germline V gene encodes CDR1 MNHEY and CDR2 SMNVEV (reference sequence). CDR3 bases: TGTGCCAGCAGTTTACTGGACAGGGGGCTTAACACTGAAGCTTTCTTT. Protein sequence: CASSLLDRGLNTEAFF.

This clonotype was detected only a few times. The V call is TRBV9, the J call TRBJ2-1, with 9 bases matching TRBD1. Trimming cost V 0 bases and J 0 bases; bases outside gene matches: 4. The CDR3 is 17 residues long. The germline CDR1 and CDR2 sequences are SGDLS and YYNGEE. For the CDR3, the DNA is TGTGCCAGCAGCGTAGAAGGGACAGGGATCTCCTACAATGAGCAGTTCTTC. Protein product: CASSVEGTGISYNEQFF.

The J gene is TRBJ1-2, the V gene TRBV30; D unresolved. The CDR3 sequence is 11 residues long. Germline assignment: CDR1 GTSNPN and CDR2 SVGIG (reference sequence). V shed 2 bases and J shed 7 bases, with 8 bases lying between them. As DNA, the CDR3 is TGTGCCTGGAGTACCCTCATTGGCTACACCTTC. Amino acid sequence: CAWSTLIGYTF.

This clonotype was counted ten times or more. The chain uses TRBV2 and TRBJ2-7; maybe TRBD2 (6 bases). The germline gives CDR1 SNHLY, CDR2 FYNNEI. The CDR3 has 12 amino acids. Trimming took off 5 bases at V and 7 bases at J, with 12 bases between the two ends. CDR3 nucleotides: TGTGCCAGCAGTCGGGACTCCTTGGAGCAGTACTTC. It yields the protein CASSRDSLEQYF.

About this clonotype itself: A junction boundary mismatches the germline segment, possibly from a read error. This sequence joins TRBV5-1 and TRBJ2-2; 7 nucleotides line up with TRBD2. The CDR3 totals 16 residues. Germline V gene sequence: CDR1 SGHRS, CDR2 YFSETQ. CDR3 nucleotides: TGCGCCAGCTCAGCCTGGACTAGTAGGAACGCCGGGGAGCTGTTTTTT. Translating it yields CASSAWTSRNAGELFF.

This clonotype was counted ten times or more. The V and J genes are TRBV7-6 and TRBJ2-1, with a weak D call TRBD2 (6 bases). This CDR3 contains 15 residues. Trimming stripped 0 bases from V and 4 bases from J, with 10 bases between. Germline V gene data show CDR1 as SGHVS and CDR2 as FNYEAQ. Here the CDR3 reads CASSLAGGAYNEQFF. In nucleotides, the CDR3 is TGTGCCAGCAGCTTAGCGGGAGGAGCGTACAATGAGCAGTTCTTC.

This sequence joins TRBV5-4 and TRBJ2-3, with 7 bases matching TRBD2. V lost 5 bases and J lost 6; bases outside the gene matches: 6. The germline CDR1 and CDR2 sequences are SGHNT and YYREEE (reference sequence). The CDR3 contains 13 residues. The CDR3 region is CASRAGDGDTQYF. CDR3 bases: TGTGCCAGCAGGGCGGGGGACGGGGATACGCAGTATTTT.

A remark on this clonotype: Because it lacks the conserved phenylalanine or tryptophan at the end, this CDR3 is likely a read error. This chain joins TRBV10-3 and TRBJ2-5, with a weak D call TRBD2 (6 bases). There are 14 residues in the CDR3. Germline CDR1 reads ENHRY; CDR2 reads SYGVKD. The CDR3 bases are TGTGCTATCAGCGCGGGACTCATGATCGAGACCCAGTACTTA. Encoded protein: CAISAGLMIETQYL.

Note on this clonotype: At one end the junction does not follow the germline gene, possibly because of a read error. The J gene is TRBJ2-7, the V gene TRBV12-3 or TRBV12-4; 10 bases align to TRBD2. This CDR3 has 15 amino acids. Here the CDR3 reads CASSLSSGGPYEQYF. The CDR3 nucleotides are TGCGCCAGCAGCTTGTCTAGCGGGGGACCTTACGAGCAGTACTTC.

This clonotype occurred many times. The chain links TRBV3-1 to TRBJ1-2; 7 nucleotides line up with TRBD1. Trimming took 3 bases from V and 3 from J; bases not matched to a gene: 1. Germline CDR1 and CDR2: LGHDT and YNNKEL (reference sequence). CDR3 length equals 13 residues. CDR3 DNA sequence: TGTGCCAGCAGCCATACAGGGGACTATGGCTACACCTTC. Protein product: CASSHTGDYGYTF.

Notes on this clonotype: One base away lies a much larger clone, so this may be a sequencing read error. J is TRBJ2-7 and V is TRBV6-6; D gene unclear. The germline V gene has CDR1 MNHNY and CDR2 SVGAGI (reference sequence). The CDR3 extends over 14 amino acids. The CDR3: CASSYLSASDEQYF. CDR3 in DNA: TGTGCCAGCAGTTACTTGTCTGCCTCCGACGAGCAGTACTTC.

This clonotype occurred many times. The rearrangement uses TRBV7-2 and TRBJ2-6, with 10 bases lining up with TRBD2. CDR3 length: 16 residues. The germline V gene has CDR1 SGHTA and CDR2 FQGNSA. The ends lost 10 bases at V and 2 bases at J; junction bases unmatched: 8. CDR3 sequence: CATPSGSLTGANVLTF. The CDR3 DNA follows: TGTGCCACCCCTAGCGGGAGCTTGACTGGGGCCAACGTCCTGACTTTC.

There are a few counts of this clonotype. The chain couples TRBV5-1 to TRBJ1-2; D perhaps matches TRBD1 (5 bases). Germline loops: CDR1 SGHRS, CDR2 YFSETQ. Between the trimmed V and J ends, which lost 4 bases and 3 bases, there was a span of 13 bases. There are 14 residues in the CDR3. Written as DNA, the CDR3 is TGCGCCAGCAGCCTATCAGGGCTAGACTATGGCTACACCTTC. It encodes CASSLSGLDYGYTF.

The chain joins TRBV4-2 to TRBJ1-4, with 8 positions matching TRBD1. This CDR3 has 16 residues. The germline CDR1 and CDR2 sequences are LGHNA and YNFKEQ. V shed 3 bases and J 6 bases; nucleotides not matched to a gene: 9. CDR3 amino acids: CASSQAQGVTYEKLFF. The CDR3 DNA sequence: TGTGCCAGCAGCCAGGCACAGGGGGTGACATATGAAAAACTGTTTTTT.

This sequence joins TRBV12-3 or TRBV12-4 and TRBJ2-7, with 7 bases fitting TRBD2. The DNA end lines up better with TRBJ2-4; the J call may be wrong. This CDR3 comprises 14 residues. The CDR3 DNA reads as TGTGCCAGCAGTGCTGGTAGGGCGGGGGTCATTCAGTACTTC. It encodes CASSAGRAGVIQYF.

Details on this clonotype: This may be a read error: a much more frequent sequence differs by one nucleotide. V gene TRBV7-2 combines with J gene TRBJ2-7; the D gene is possibly TRBD2 (5 bases). Germline V gene data show CDR1 as SGHTA and CDR2 as FQGNSA. This CDR3 has 12 residues. The V gene lost 5 bases and the J gene lost 7 bases, with 12 bases spanning the gap. CDR3 nucleotides: TGTGCCAGCAGCATACTAGGAATTGAGCAGTACTTC. Translation gives CASSILGIEQYF.

This clonotype was seen repeatedly, ten times or more. The CDR3 bases are TGTGCCAGCAGCCCTAGCGGTAGACGCACAGATACGCAGTATTTT. It specifies CASSPSGRRTDTQYF. This chain uses TRBV7-2 with TRBJ2-3, with 7 bases aligning to TRBD2. Germline V CDR1 and CDR2: SGHTA, FQGNSA. The CDR3 consists of 15 residues. J lost 1 base, V lost 5 bases, and 6 bases had no gene match. The full variable domain, its missing parts supplied by reference TRBV7-2 and TRBJ2-3, is GAGVSQSPSNKVTEKGKDVELRCDPISGHTALYWYRQSLGQGLEFLIYFQGNSAPDKSGLPSDRFSAERTGGSVSTLTIQRTQQEDSAVYLCASSPSGRRTDTQYFGPGTRLTVL.

V gene TRBV27 combines with J gene TRBJ1-2; TRBD1 might be the D (6 bases). Trimming removed 6 bases from V and 8 bases from J, with 22 bases in between. The germline CDR1 and CDR2 sequences are MNHEY and SMNVEV (reference sequence). CDR3 size: 15 residues. The CDR3 coding sequence is TGTGCCAGCAGATCACCTTCGACAGGTCTGGAGGGCTACACCTTC. Its translation: CASRSPSTGLEGYTF.

The rearrangement links TRBV11-2 to TRBJ2-1; D could derive from TRBD1 or TRBD2 (5 bases each). The V end was cut by 6 bases, the J end by 4 bases, with 13 bases between. The CDR3 length is 14 residues. The V gene's germline CDR1 is SGHAT and CDR2 FQNNGV. The CDR3 here is CASRAGTAYNEQFF. CDR3 sequence (DNA): TGTGCCAGCAGGGCTGGGACGGCGTACAATGAGCAGTTCTTC.

Of note for this clonotype: A much more abundant neighbour one base away suggests this may be a read error. The rearrangement links TRBV29-1 to TRBJ1-1; D uncertain. Germline V gene lookup returns CDR1 SQVTM and CDR2 ANQGSEA. V was pared by 6 bases and J by 3 bases, with 8 bases between. This CDR3 region has 11 residues. CDR3 bases: TGCAGCGTGCGGGAGGACACTGAAGCTTTCTTT. It encodes CSVREDTEAFF.

This rearrangement joins TRBV15 to TRBJ2-2; the D gene is possibly TRBD2 (6 bases). In germline, CDR1 is LNHNV, CDR2 YYDKDF (reference sequence). Trimming stripped 0 bases from V and 4 bases from J, with 9 bases between. CDR3 length: 15 amino acids. This CDR3 is CATSRDGGVTGELFF. CDR3 sequence (DNA): TGTGCCACCAGCAGAGATGGAGGGGTCACCGGGGAGCTGTTTTTT.

As concerns this clonotype: The germline gene is not matched at one end of the junction; a read error may be the cause. The chain is built from TRBV28 and TRBJ2-1; D remains ambiguous. Looked up from germline, CDR1 is MDHEN and CDR2 is SYDVKM. The CDR3 runs to 14 residues. The DNA for the CDR3 is TGTGCCTGCAGTCTCTCCGAGTCCTACAATGAGCAGTTCTTC. Translation: CACSLSESYNEQFF.